A single sample gave rise to the 20 T cell receptor beta chains below, sequenced in a study of cytomegalovirus exposure and HLA in healthy donors. Primers for the PCR totalled 60 Vbeta and 13 Jbeta. Sequencing used immunoSEQ multiplex PCR; TCRdb keeps in-frame clones, though not all of them. The data hold under 250,000 clones, with 75% to 90% observed a single time. The specimen was PBMCs. These receptors originate from a woman aged 40 to 50 in good health and CMV-seronegative.

This chain links TRBV4-1 with TRBJ2-2; 15 bases match TRBD2. Trimming cost V 1 base and J 5 bases; bases outside gene matches: 8. Looked up from germline, CDR1 is MGHRA and CDR2 is YSYEKL. This CDR3 comprises 19 residues. The CDR3 DNA reads as TGCGCCAGCAGCCAAGGACTCGGGACTAGCGGGAGGAGGACCGGGGAGCTGTTTTTT. It encodes CASSQGLGTSGRRTGELFF.

This clone was detected a few times. The V gene is TRBV5-4, the J gene TRBJ1-3; the D is unclear. The germline V gene encodes CDR1 SGHNT and CDR2 YYREEE (reference sequence). Trimming shortened V by 4 bases and J by 0 bases, and 11 bases separated the two germline ends. The CDR3 consists of 15 residues. In DNA form, the CDR3 reads TGTGCCAGCAGCCGTGACATGACCTCTGGAAACACCATATATTTT. This codes for CASSRDMTSGNTIYF.

The chain has TRBV19 and TRBJ1-2; a weak D match, TRBD1 (5 bases). Germline V gives CDR1 LNHDA, CDR2 SQIVND (reference sequence). The CDR3 extends over 14 amino acids. Trimming pared 3 bases from V and 8 bases from J, leaving 16 bases between. CDR3 DNA sequence: TGTGCCAGTAGTATTCCCCCAGGGTATGACGGCTACACCTTC. As protein: CASSIPPGYDGYTF.

Concerning this clone: At the DNA level, this CDR3 is encoded by other sequences in the same sample as well. The chain uses TRBV18 and TRBJ2-7, with a tentative D call TRBD1 (5 bases). CDR1 and CDR2 (germline): KGHSH, LQKENI. Trimming removed 3 bases at V and 1 base at J, with 7 bases between. This CDR3 has 13 amino acids. The CDR3: CASSPGLSYEQYF. CDR3 sequence (DNA): TGTGCCAGCTCACCGGGGCTATCCTACGAGCAGTACTTC. The full variable domain, with the rest looked up from reference TRBV18 and TRBJ2-7, is NAGVMQNPRHLVRRRGQEARLRCSPMKGHSHVYWYRQLPEEGLKFMVYLQKENIIDESGMPKERFSAEFPKEGPSILRIQQVVRGDSAAYFCASSPGLSYEQYFGPGTRLTVT.

The chain joins TRBV10-2 to TRBJ2-1; 9 bases are a match to TRBD2. The germline CDR1 and CDR2 sequences are WSHSY and SAAADI. V shed 2 bases, J shed 5 bases, and the junction held 1 base outside the gene matches. This CDR3 spans 14 amino acids. The CDR3 spells CASSEGLAHNEQFF. Written as DNA, the CDR3 is TGCGCCAGCAGTGAGGGACTAGCGCACAATGAGCAGTTCTTC.

V usage is TRBV19 and J usage is TRBJ2-4, with TRBD1 matching 7 bases. This CDR3 spans 15 amino acids. The V and J ends lost 4 bases and 0 bases, in that order; junction bases with no gene match: 3. Germline V gene sequence: CDR1 LNHDA, CDR2 SQIVND (reference sequence). The DNA for the CDR3 is TGTGCCAGTAGTAGGGACAGCCTAGCCAAAAACATTCAGTACTTC. As protein: CASSRDSLAKNIQYF. Variable domain in full (rest from reference TRBV19 and TRBJ2-4): DGGITQSPKYLFRKEGQNVTLSCEQNLNHDAMYWYRQDPGQGLRLIYYSQIVNDFQKGDIAEGYSVSREKKESFPLTVTSAQKNPTAFYLCASSRDSLAKNIQYFGAGTRLSVL.

The CDR3 protein is CASSIGQGNTEAFF. Written as DNA, the CDR3 is TGTGCCAGTAGTATCGGTCAGGGGAACACTGAAGCTTTCTTT. This chain links TRBV19 with TRBJ1-1; a weak D match, TRBD1 (5 bases). V lost 3 bases, J lost 1 base, and 9 bases lay in between. Looked up from germline, CDR1 is LNHDA and CDR2 is SQIVND (reference sequence). This CDR3 comprises 14 residues.

The chain employs TRBV19 and TRBJ2-1; 7 bases map to TRBD1. The V gene's germline CDR1 is LNHDA and CDR2 SQIVND (reference sequence). The CDR3 covers 14 residues. V lost 7 bases and J lost 4; bases outside the gene matches: 7. Here the CDR3 DNA reads TGTGCCAGTATCGGCCAGGGGGAATACAATGAGCAGTTCTTC. It codes for CASIGQGEYNEQFF.

This chain connects TRBV21-1 to TRBJ2-1; the table's D call, TRBD2, has no DNA check behind it. TRBV21-1 is a listed pseudogene. The CDR3 runs to 15 residues. The CDR3 here is CASYVPGLAVNEQFF. In nucleotides, the CDR3 is TGTGCCAGCTATGTACCGGGACTAGCGGTAAATGAGCAGTTCTTC.

The chain employs TRBV5-1 and TRBJ1-2; TRBD1 aligns across 7 bases. V was pared by 4 bases and J by 8 bases, with 17 bases of the junction left unmatched. The germline CDR1 and CDR2 sequences are SGHRS and YFSETQ. CDR3 length: 16 residues. CDR3 loop: CASSLSPGQAGGGYTF. CDR3 DNA: TGCGCCAGCAGCCTCTCTCCAGGACAGGCCGGAGGAGGCTACACCTTC.

This clone was counted a single time. The chain uses TRBV29-1 and TRBJ2-2; D call uncertain. The CDR3 is made up of 11 amino acids. Germline V gene sequence: CDR1 SQVTM, CDR2 ANQGSEA. V lost 7 bases and J lost 4, with 7 bases in between. The CDR3 DNA follows: TGCAGCGCCCTAGGCACCGGGGAGCTGTTTTTT. Protein: CSALGTGELFF.

The chain employs TRBV19 and TRBJ2-3; 9 bases fit TRBD2. The CDR3 length is 15 residues. The junction had 6 bases not matched to a gene; V was cut back by 5 bases and J by 3 bases. Germline loops: CDR1 LNHDA, CDR2 SQIVND (reference sequence). The chain's CDR3 is CASSLGLAITDTQYF. CDR3 bases: TGTGCCAGTAGTCTAGGACTAGCGATTACAGATACGCAGTATTTT.

The chain has TRBV7-3 and TRBJ1-2; 7 nucleotides align to TRBD1. This CDR3 comprises 13 residues. The germline gives CDR1 SGHTA, CDR2 FQGTGA. V lost 5 bases to trimming and J lost 8 bases; unmatched junction nucleotides: 8. The CDR3 DNA reads TGTGCCAGCAGCCCAACCGGAGGGGGCGGCTACACCTTC. It specifies CASSPTGGGGYTF.

The chain joins TRBV29-1 to TRBJ1-5; 8 nucleotides match TRBD1. The germline V gene encodes CDR1 SQVTM and CDR2 ANQGSEA. CDR3 length equals 13 residues. Germline trimming cut 7 bases from V and 4 bases from J; bases unmatched to any gene: 6. This chain's CDR3 is CSAGQGFNQPQHF. The DNA of the CDR3 is TGCAGCGCCGGACAGGGTTTTAATCAGCCCCAGCATTTT. Full variable domain (outside the CDR3, taken from reference TRBV29-1 and TRBJ1-5): SAVISQKPSRDICQRGTSLTIQCQVDSQVTMMFWYRQQPGQSLTLIATANQGSEATYESGFVIDKFPISRPNLTFSTLTVSNMSPEDSSIYLCSAGQGFNQPQHFGDGTRLSIL.

The chain recombines TRBV7-9 with TRBJ2-1; D is undetermined. This CDR3 has 12 residues. V was shortened by 5 bases and J by 5 bases, with 7 bases between the two germline ends. CDR1 and CDR2 (germline): SEHNR, FQNEAQ (reference sequence). CDR3 nucleotides: TGTGCCAGCAGCCGACTTGACAATGAGCAGTTCTTC. Translated, it gives CASSRLDNEQFF.

This clone showed up just once. The chain uses TRBV7-9 and TRBJ1-1; 8 bases line up with TRBD1. The CDR3 sequence is 13 residues long. Germline-derived CDR1 and CDR2 are SEHNR and FQNEAQ (reference sequence). The trim removed 5 bases at V and 12 bases at J, leaving 11 bases unmatched. CDR3 residues: CASSLEAQGGPFF. The CDR3 DNA sequence: TGTGCCAGCAGCCTTGAGGCACAGGGGGGCCCTTTCTTT.

V is TRBV7-2 and J is TRBJ2-3, with D unclear. Between the trimmed V and J ends, which lost 0 bases and 2 bases, there was a span of 6 bases. This CDR3 spans 14 amino acids. Germline CDR1 SGHTA, CDR2 FQGNSA. The CDR3 DNA sequence: TGTGCCAGCAGCTTAGCGCTAAACACAGATACGCAGTATTTT. Translated: CASSLALNTDTQYF.

This chain uses TRBV2 with TRBJ1-3, with 7 positions matching TRBD1. V gave up 5 bases and J gave up 7 bases; unmatched junction bases: 5. The CDR3 extends over 13 amino acids. The germline V gene encodes CDR1 SNHLY and CDR2 FYNNEI. DNA for the CDR3: TGTGCCAGCAGTCAGGGGGAAAGGAACACCATATATTTT. Translated, it gives CASSQGERNTIYF.

This chain connects TRBV6-4 to TRBJ2-1, with D possibly TRBD2 on 6 matching bases. The CDR3 has 15 amino acids. Germline V CDR1 and CDR2: MRHNA, SNTAGT. The V end was cut by 6 bases, the J end by 9 bases, with 21 bases between. CDR3 in DNA: TGTGCCAGCAGACGGGGGTTCACTATTTGGGGTGAGCAGTTCTTC. Translating gives CASRRGFTIWGEQFF.

The genes are TRBV5-4 and TRBJ1-1, with 8 bases identical to TRBD1. V was pared by 6 bases and J by 4 bases, with 11 bases of the junction left unmatched. CDR3 size: 15 residues. Germline loops: CDR1 SGHNT, CDR2 YYREEE (reference sequence). CDR3 amino acids: CASTLQGAGSTEAFF. The CDR3 DNA reads as TGTGCCAGCACCCTGCAGGGGGCGGGGAGCACTGAAGCTTTCTTT.